Given below is one T cell receptor (beta chain) in context. Its antigen is as yet unknown. The data derive from a study of CXCR3-negative and CXCR3-positive naive CD8 T cells. Points from the study as a whole: CXCR3-negative and CXCR3-positive naive cells shared comparable TRBV-TRBJ usage, but memory cells did not. Whereas both naive subsets had comparably high diversity, memory CD8+ cells had much lower diversity.

The libraries of TRB cDNA were prepared using 5' RACE with UMI labels. No DNA is given; TCRdb re-called the 5' RACE reads and lists each CDR3 protein once. This sample lists 6,000 to 8,500 distinct CDR3 sequences; its ten largest clones have 1.5% to 2%. The sample consisted of naive CXCR3- CD8+ T cells from blood. Subset defined: CD45RO-CCR7+CD27+CD95- naive CD8+ T cells lacking CXCR3 (TNR3-). The sequence derives from a human donor in good health. Some clones in this sample may be carry-over from other donors' samples.

CDR3 loop: CASSGGLAGATGPGELFF. The chain uses TRBV9 and TRBJ2-2; lacking DNA, the TRBD2 call made by TCRdb goes unchecked. The germline gives CDR1 SGDLS, CDR2 YYNGEE. The CDR3 extends over 18 amino acids.